This T cell receptor beta chain was found in a study of cytomegalovirus exposure and HLA in healthy donors. This clone was recorded once. The antigen is not known. General study findings and limits: Later analysis found that TCR beta chains associated with HLA were more clonally expanded than other, equally common chains. Solely CMV serostatus was available to characterize immune exposure.

This CDR3 spans 15 amino acids. CDR1 and CDR2 (germline): KGHSH, LQKENI. Trimming left V 6 bases short and J 5 bases short, with 20 bases between. This PCR relied on a set of 60 Vbeta primers and 13 Jbeta primers. The table came from immunoSEQ multiplex PCR; TCRdb's copy has only in-frame clones and leaves some out. The table has about 98,000 clones, 75% to 85% seen once. This chain links TRBV18 with TRBJ2-7, with D possibly matching TRBD1 (5 bases). The origin of this receptor is a man younger than 30 in good health and CMV-seropositive. Sequencing used PBMCs. The chain's CDR3 is CASSRISAGSDEQYF. Written as DNA, the CDR3 is TGTGCCAGCTCGCGAATCTCCGCAGGGTCAGACGAGCAGTACTTC.